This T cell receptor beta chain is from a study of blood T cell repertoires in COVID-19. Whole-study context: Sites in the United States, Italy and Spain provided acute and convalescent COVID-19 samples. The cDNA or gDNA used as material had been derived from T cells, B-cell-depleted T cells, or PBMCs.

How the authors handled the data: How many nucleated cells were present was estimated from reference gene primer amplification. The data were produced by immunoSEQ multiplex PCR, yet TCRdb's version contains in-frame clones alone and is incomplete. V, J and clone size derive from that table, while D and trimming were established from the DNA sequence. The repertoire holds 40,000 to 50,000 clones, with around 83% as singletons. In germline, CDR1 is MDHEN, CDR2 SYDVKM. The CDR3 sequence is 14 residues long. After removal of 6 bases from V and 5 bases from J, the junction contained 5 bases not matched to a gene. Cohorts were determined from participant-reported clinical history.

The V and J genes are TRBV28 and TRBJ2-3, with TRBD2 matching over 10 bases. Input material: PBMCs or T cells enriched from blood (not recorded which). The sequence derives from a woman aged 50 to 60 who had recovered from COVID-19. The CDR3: CASSSGGAGDTQYF. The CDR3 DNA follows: TGTGCCAGCAGCAGCGGGGGGGCGGGAGATACGCAGTATTTT. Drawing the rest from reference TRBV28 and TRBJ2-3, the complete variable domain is DVKVTQSSRYLVKRTGEKVFLECVQDMDHENMFWYRQDPGLGLRLIYFSYDVKMKEKGDIPEGYSVSREKKERFSLILESASTNQTSMYLCASSSGGAGDTQYFGPGTRLTVL.